The 7 T cell receptor beta chains in this list originate from one sample, sequenced in a study of low-dose radiotherapy and immunotherapy resistance in tumors (dated by TCRdb to the early 2020s). What the time point label conveys for this sample: before trial treatment. For sequencing, an Illumina MiniSeq was employed. First-strand cDNA was synthesized with Superscript III and a set of TRAV- and TRBV-specific primers, covering both TCRalpha and TCRbeta chains. TCRs were amplified for around 20 PCR cycles with Phusion, using a constant-region primer paired with the adapter attached to the V primers. TCRdb's own reprocessing of the public reads used fastp at Q25 and MiXCR and kept productive beta chains. Merged by CDR3 protein, the rows form single entries marked with the most common genes and DNA. In this sample the table shows tens of thousands of distinct CDR3 sequences, under 10% of which occur a single time. The ten largest clones capture around 0.96% of the sample.

The material was PBMCs, obtained before treatment. The source is a male donor with prostate cancer.

V usage is TRBV9 and J usage is TRBJ2-7, with TRBD1 matching over 7 bases. J was trimmed by 7 bases and V by 3 bases; bases with no gene match: 4. This CDR3 contains 12 residues. In germline, CDR1 is SGDLS, CDR2 YYNGEE. The CDR3 here is CASSGVDREQYF. DNA for the CDR3: TGTGCCAGCAGCGGCGTGGACAGGGAGCAGTACTTC.

This clonotype occurred many times. The chain has TRBV29-1 and TRBJ2-1, with 8 bases matching TRBD2. J gave up 9 bases and V 8 bases, and 18 bases lay outside the gene matches. Germline CDR1 SQVTM, CDR2 ANQGSEA. CDR3 length: 15 residues. CDR3 protein: CSSLLGSGSGSEQFF. CDR3 sequence (DNA): TGCAGCAGCCTACTCGGCAGCGGGAGTGGGTCTGAGCAGTTCTTC.

The sample holds many counts of this clonotype. The chain uses TRBV19 and TRBJ1-1, with D unresolved. Trimming took off 5 bases at V and 5 bases at J, with 12 bases between the two ends. This CDR3 region has 13 residues. Germline V gene lookup returns CDR1 LNHDA and CDR2 SQIVND (reference sequence). This CDR3 is CASSLDPGTEAFF. The CDR3, as DNA: TGTGCCAGTAGTTTGGACCCGGGGACTGAAGCTTTCTTT.

This clonotype was detected many times. The J gene is TRBJ2-1, the V gene TRBV6-8; TRBD1 matches at 8 bases. From germline, CDR1 is MNHGY and CDR2 SAAAGT. The CDR3 runs to 16 residues. V gave up 5 bases and J gave up 3 bases; unmatched junction bases: 9. In DNA form, the CDR3 reads TGTGCCAGCAGTGAAGCCCCAGGGGGCCTCTACAATGAGCAGTTCTTC. This translates into CASSEAPGGLYNEQFF.

This clonotype was observed many times. The V gene is TRBV20-1, the J gene TRBJ2-1; 14 bases are shared with TRBD2. The CDR3 is 19 residues long. Unmatched junction bases numbered 17, after V lost 1 base and J lost 9 bases. In germline, CDR1 is DFQATT, CDR2 SNEGSKA (reference sequence). The CDR3 region has the DNA TGCAGTGCTAGAGGTCCCGGGACTAGCGGGAGACGGGGCGGCGGTGAGCAGTTCTTC. Protein sequence: CSARGPGTSGRRGGGEQFF.

This clonotype was counted at least ten times. The rearrangement links TRBV14 to TRBJ2-1; D is ambiguous. This CDR3 spans 14 amino acids. V lost 1 base, J lost 1 base, and 5 bases lay in between. The germline V gene encodes CDR1 SGHDN and CDR2 FVKESK. The CDR3 reads CASSQAISYNEQFF. The CDR3 region has the DNA TGTGCCAGCAGCCAAGCTATTTCCTACAATGAGCAGTTCTTC.

This clonotype has a count of ten or more. The J gene is TRBJ2-7, the V gene TRBV15, with 10 bases lining up with TRBD1. Germline assignment: CDR1 LNHNV and CDR2 YYDKDF (reference sequence). The CDR3 has 17 amino acids. Germline trimming cut 3 bases from V and 3 bases from J; bases unmatched to any gene: 11. The CDR3 here is CATSRQLRTGGFYEQYF. CDR3 nucleotide sequence: TGTGCCACCAGCAGGCAACTACGGACAGGGGGATTCTACGAGCAGTACTTC.